This T cell receptor beta chain originates from a study of T-cell memory formation after mild COVID-19. This CDR3 is 14 amino acids long. V was shortened by 2 bases and J by 2 bases, with 10 bases between the two germline ends. The germline gives CDR1 SGHRS, CDR2 YFSETQ. TCRdb reprocessed the 5' RACE reads via MiXCR and lists one record per CDR3 protein. The data show a few hundred thousand distinct CDR3 sequences, with roughly 15% seen just once and 20% to 25% held by the top ten. The V gene is TRBV5-1, the J gene TRBJ2-5; D gene uncertain. This receptor was taken from a man in his late teens or twenties who had mild COVID-19 (a few samples of this study predate the infection). Cell type and time point are not known. The specimen was PBMCs or a T cell subset sorted from them (not recorded which). CDR3 loop: CASSFRALQETQYF. DNA for the CDR3: TGCGCCAGCAGCTTCCGGGCCCTACAAGAGACCCAGTACTTC.